The next 32 T cell receptor beta chains were all read from a single sample in a study of blood T cell repertoires in COVID-19. Profiled with immunoSEQ multiplex PCR; TCRdb holds only in-frame clones, not every one. Seen here are roughly 66,000 clones, 70% to 85% observed once, and the top ten hold approximately 6.6%. The sequenced material came from peripheral blood. These receptors were collected from a man aged 55 to 70 with acute or convalescent COVID-19.

The V call is TRBV7-2, the J call TRBJ1-2; 9 bases fit TRBD1. The CDR3 has 14 amino acids. CDR1 is SGHTA and CDR2 is FQGNSA in the germline V gene. The V segment lost 5 bases and the J segment 6 bases; nucleotides outside the gene matches: 7. The CDR3 sequence: CASSTGTGRHGYTF. For the CDR3, the DNA is TGTGCCAGCAGCACCGGGACAGGGAGGCATGGCTACACCTTC.

The chain joins TRBV6-1 to TRBJ1-1; D is uncertain. V was clipped by 3 bases and J by 3 bases, with 8 bases between them. The CDR3 contains 13 residues. From germline, CDR1 is MNHNS and CDR2 SASEGT. CDR3 in amino acids: CASSDSQHTEAFF. CDR3 nucleotide sequence: TGTGCCAGCAGTGACAGTCAACACACTGAAGCTTTCTTT.

The rearrangement links TRBV24-1 to TRBJ2-5; tentative D call: TRBD1 (8 bases). Germline-derived CDR1 and CDR2 are KGHDR and SFDVKD. The CDR3 loop spans 15 amino acids. The V gene lost 5 bases and the J gene lost 5 bases, with 17 bases spanning the gap. CDR3 protein: CATSVNRGGLETQYF. The CDR3 coding sequence is TGTGCCACCAGTGTCAACAGGGGGGGATTGGAGACCCAGTACTTC.

This clone appeared a single time. The CDR3: CASSLAGGKTDTQYF. As DNA, the CDR3 is TGTGCCAGCAGTTTAGCGGGGGGGAAGACAGATACGCAGTATTTT. The chain recombines TRBV27 with TRBJ2-3; 9 positions match TRBD2. Trimming removed 2 bases from V and 3 bases from J; junction bases left unmatched: 3. CDR1 is MNHEY and CDR2 is SMNVEV in the germline V gene (reference sequence). The CDR3 is made up of 15 amino acids.

This chain links TRBV29-1 with TRBJ1-2; D gene unclear. The CDR3 contains 11 residues. Trimming cost V 6 bases and J 7 bases, with 12 bases left between them. CDR1 is SQVTM, CDR2 ANQGSEA, per germline. The CDR3 DNA follows: TGCAGCGTGGATGGGCCTGGTGGCTACACCTTC. Translating it yields CSVDGPGGYTF.

V is TRBV7-9 and J is TRBJ1-4; D uncertain. Germline V gives CDR1 SEHNR, CDR2 FQNEAQ (reference sequence). Trimming cost V 5 bases and J 0 bases, with 16 bases left between them. The CDR3 is 17 residues long. CDR3 region: CASSKSSGLSTNEKLFF. The CDR3 nucleotides read TGTGCCAGCAGCAAATCCAGCGGACTATCAACTAATGAAAAACTGTTTTTT.

This clone was observed a few times. The V gene is TRBV6-5, the J gene TRBJ2-3; 9 nucleotides line up with TRBD1. This CDR3 has 15 amino acids. Germline CDR1 reads MNHEY; CDR2 reads SVGAGI. V lost 6 bases and J lost 0; bases outside the gene matches: 4. CDR3 in amino acids: CASSAGTGSTDTQYF. CDR3 DNA sequence: TGTGCCAGCAGCGCCGGGACAGGGAGCACAGATACGCAGTATTTT.

This clone was detected only a few times. At the DNA level, this CDR3 is encoded by other sequences in the same sample as well. CDR3 residues: CSVGTVYEQYF. The CDR3 DNA reads as TGCAGCGTGGGGACAGTCTACGAGCAGTACTTC. This sequence joins TRBV29-1 and TRBJ2-7, with TRBD1 identical over 7 bases. After removal of 6 bases from V and 3 bases from J, the junction contained 2 bases not matched to a gene. The CDR3 has 11 amino acids. Germline V lookup: CDR1 SQVTM, CDR2 ANQGSEA.

The chain carries TRBV11-3 and TRBJ2-3, with no clear D. The CDR3 runs 13 residues. The germline CDR1 and CDR2 sequences are SGHNT and YENEEA. With 3 bases removed from V and 2 bases from J, the gap between germline ends came to 6 bases. This CDR3 reads CASSFSVTDTQYF. CDR3 DNA: TGTGCCAGCAGCTTTTCTGTCACAGATACGCAGTATTTT.

This clone appeared a few times. The chain combines TRBV7-9 with TRBJ1-1; 7 nucleotides agree with TRBD1. The ends lost 5 bases at V and 1 base at J; junction bases unmatched: 4. Looked up from germline, CDR1 is SEHNR and CDR2 is FQNEAQ (reference sequence). The CDR3 extends over 14 amino acids. CDR3 in amino acids: CASSQDRSNTEAFF. CDR3 bases: TGTGCCAGCAGCCAGGACAGGTCGAACACTGAAGCTTTCTTT.

V gene TRBV4-2 combines with J gene TRBJ2-2; D may be TRBD2 (6 bases). This CDR3 is 14 amino acids long. The germline V gene has CDR1 LGHNA and CDR2 YNFKEQ. V lost 4 bases and J 7 bases, leaving 13 bases between the germline ends. DNA for the CDR3: TGTGCCAGCAGCCGCCTTAGCGGTAGCGGGGAGCTGTTTTTT. Translated: CASSRLSGSGELFF.

This clone has only one observation. The gene calls are TRBV5-4 and TRBJ1-6; D is unresolved. Looked up from germline, CDR1 is SGHNT and CDR2 is YYREEE (reference sequence). V lost 1 base to trimming and J lost 3 bases, with 14 bases between them. This CDR3 is 17 amino acids long. The CDR3: CASSLIGRNSYNSPLHF. The CDR3 DNA sequence: TGTGCCAGCAGCTTGATTGGTAGAAACAGCTATAATTCACCCCTCCACTTT.

This chain links TRBV7-8 with TRBJ1-5, with a weak D call TRBD1 (5 bases). V shed 1 base and J shed 2 bases, with 9 bases lying between them. CDR3 size: 15 residues. Per germline, CDR1 SGHVS and CDR2 FQNEAQ. The CDR3 reads CASSLVGGGNQPQHF. The CDR3 region has the DNA TGTGCCAGCAGCTTAGTGGGGGGGGGCAATCAGCCCCAGCATTTT.

This clone was recorded a few times. The chain carries TRBV12-3 or TRBV12-4 and TRBJ1-2; TRBD1 agrees at 10 bases. The CDR3 sequence is 13 residues long. The V gene end was trimmed by 6 bases and the J gene end by 8 bases; junction bases not matched to a gene: 6. The CDR3, as DNA: TGTGCCAGCAGGCCGGGACAGGGGACAGGCTACACCTTC. Protein product: CASRPGQGTGYTF.

J is TRBJ2-2 and V is TRBV11-2; TRBD2 matches 10 bases. Per the germline V gene, CDR1 is SGHAT and CDR2 is FQNNGV. CDR3 length equals 15 residues. The junction had 4 bases not matched to a gene; V was cut back by 2 bases and J by 7 bases. CDR3 sequence reads: CASSLSGGAGGELFF. The CDR3 bases are TGTGCCAGCAGCTTAAGCGGGGGGGCAGGCGGGGAGCTGTTTTTT.

V and J are TRBV6-5 and TRBJ1-1, with D possibly being TRBD1 (5 bases). This CDR3 is built from 14 residues. Germline loops: CDR1 MNHEY, CDR2 SVGAGI. V dropped 7 bases and J dropped 5 bases, with 17 bases sitting between them. CDR3 region: CASTQAGRGTEAFF. The CDR3 coding sequence is TGTGCCAGCACCCAAGCCGGGCGGGGGACTGAAGCTTTCTTT.

The V and J genes are TRBV18 and TRBJ1-4; D is undetermined. The V gene lost 5 bases and the J gene lost 1 base, with 8 bases spanning the gap. Looked up from germline, CDR1 is KGHSH and CDR2 is LQKENI. This CDR3 is built from 14 residues. Here the CDR3 reads CASSVELTNEKLFF. DNA of the CDR3: TGTGCCAGCTCAGTCGAACTAACTAATGAAAAACTGTTTTTT. Complete variable domain (other parts from reference TRBV18 and TRBJ1-4): NAGVMQNPRHLVRRRGQEARLRCSPMKGHSHVYWYRQLPEEGLKFMVYLQKENIIDESGMPKERFSAEFPKEGPSILRIQQVVRGDSAAYFCASSVELTNEKLFFGSGTQLSVL.

V is TRBV23-1 and J is TRBJ1-3; 12 bases align to TRBD1. TRBV23-1 is assigned to the ORF class and has an uncertain function. Trimming removed 7 bases from V and 0 bases from J; junction bases left unmatched: 13. The CDR3 contains 19 residues. CDR3 DNA sequence: TGCGCCAGCACCGAAAAGGGGACAGGGGGCCGTAGCTCTGGAAACACCATATATTTT. Its protein is CASTEKGTGGRSSGNTIYF.

The chain links TRBV2 to TRBJ2-3; 7 bases agree with TRBD2. The germline CDR1 and CDR2 sequences are SNHLY and FYNNEI. The CDR3 loop spans 14 amino acids. J lost 0 bases, V lost 8 bases, and 5 bases had no gene match. CDR3 region: CASQRDLSTDTQYF. The CDR3, as DNA: TGTGCCAGCCAGCGGGACCTCAGCACAGATACGCAGTATTTT.

In DNA form, the CDR3 reads TGTGCCAGCAGTTTATCCGGGACAGGCAGTCACTATGGCTACACCTTC. Its protein is CASSLSGTGSHYGYTF. The rearrangement uses TRBV27 and TRBJ1-2, with 8 bases lining up with TRBD1. Germline values: CDR1 MNHEY, CDR2 SMNVEV (reference sequence). Trimming cost V 0 bases and J 3 bases; bases outside gene matches: 6. This CDR3 is 16 amino acids long.

The rearrangement joins TRBV5-6 to TRBJ2-2; TRBD1 matches 10 bases. The germline V gene encodes CDR1 SGHDT and CDR2 YYEEEE. The V segment lost 4 bases and the J segment 3 bases; nucleotides outside the gene matches: 3. There are 15 residues in the CDR3. The CDR3, as DNA: TGTGCCAGCAGCGGACAGGGGGGGTACACCGGGGAGCTGTTTTTT. This codes for CASSGQGGYTGELFF.

The chain employs TRBV11-2 and TRBJ2-5; perhaps TRBD2 as D (6 bases). The CDR3 length is 15 residues. Per germline, CDR1 SGHAT and CDR2 FQNNGV. The V end lost 5 bases, the J end lost 1 base, and 14 bases lay between the germline ends. CDR3 sequence: CASSRPGGAQETQYF. The CDR3 DNA sequence: TGTGCCAGCAGCCGTCCCGGGGGAGCCCAAGAGACCCAGTACTTC.

The rearrangement links TRBV6-5 to TRBJ2-5; 9 bases fit TRBD1. The CDR3 loop spans 14 amino acids. With V trimmed by 6 bases and J by 5 bases, 7 bases remained unmatched. The germline CDR1 and CDR2 sequences are MNHEY and SVGAGI. CDR3 bases: TGTGCCAGCAGCATACAGGGGGCCCTGGAGACCCAGTACTTC. Residues: CASSIQGALETQYF.

The chain has TRBV5-4 and TRBJ2-5, with no clear D. Looked up from germline, CDR1 is SGHNT and CDR2 is YYREEE (reference sequence). The CDR3 loop spans 14 amino acids. V dropped 4 bases and J dropped 0 bases, with 10 bases sitting between them. The DNA of the CDR3 is TGTGCCAGCAGCCGATCCAGGTACCAAGAGACCCAGTACTTC. This sequence encodes CASSRSRYQETQYF.

The V call is TRBV6-5, the J call TRBJ2-7, with a possible D match to TRBD2 (5 bases). CDR3 length: 14 amino acids. The V gene's germline CDR1 is MNHEY and CDR2 SVGAGI. Trimming took 0 bases from V and 6 from J, leaving 12 bases between them. CDR3 in DNA: TGTGCCAGCAGTTACTCAGGACTGTCCAGCGAGCAGTACGTC. The encoded protein is CASSYSGLSSEQYV.

This clone occurred once. The chain couples TRBV9 to TRBJ2-6, with 7 bases matching TRBD1. V shed 2 bases, J shed 8 bases, and the junction held 13 bases outside the gene matches. CDR1 and CDR2 from the germline V gene are SGDLS and YYNGEE. The CDR3 runs to 17 residues. In nucleotides, the CDR3 is TGTGCCAGCAGCGTGGGTACAGGGGACGGCACTACCAACGTCCTGACTTTC. It specifies CASSVGTGDGTTNVLTF.

The chain recombines TRBV27 with TRBJ2-6; TRBD1 is a possible D gene (6 bases). CDR3 length: 16 residues. Germline values: CDR1 MNHEY, CDR2 SMNVEV (reference sequence). The V and J ends lost 5 bases and 3 bases respectively, with 14 bases between them. The CDR3 DNA follows: TGTGCCAGCAGTCGACTAACAGGGAATGGGGCCAACGTCCTGACTTTC. This codes for CASSRLTGNGANVLTF.

The chain links TRBV7-8 to TRBJ1-1; 12 positions agree with TRBD1. The CDR3 contains 16 residues. Trimming took 5 bases from V and 6 from J; bases not matched to a gene: 10. Germline-derived CDR1 and CDR2 are SGHVS and FQNEAQ. CDR3 coding DNA: TGTGCCAGCAGCACCGGGGACAGGGGGCGTAGGGCTGAAGCTTTCTTT. Its protein is CASSTGDRGRRAEAFF.

This rearrangement joins TRBV13 to TRBJ2-3, with no clear D. In germline, CDR1 is PRHDT, CDR2 FYEKMQ (reference sequence). There are 14 residues in the CDR3. Trimming removed 4 bases from V and 5 bases from J, with 13 bases in between. CDR3 bases: TGTGCCAGCAGCTCCCCCCTTAGCCGAGATACGCAGTATTTT. This gives the protein CASSSPLSRDTQYF.

The chain has TRBV19 and TRBJ2-1, with D possibly TRBD2 on 6 matching bases. Germline CDR1 LNHDA, CDR2 SQIVND (reference sequence). This CDR3 contains 16 residues. Trimming took off 5 bases at V and 0 bases at J, with 14 bases between the two ends. CDR3 loop: CASSRSGGSSYNEQFF. The CDR3 DNA follows: TGTGCCAGTAGTCGGTCCGGGGGTAGCTCCTACAATGAGCAGTTCTTC. Combining the CDR3 with reference TRBV19 and TRBJ2-1 gives the whole variable domain DGGITQSPKYLFRKEGQNVTLSCEQNLNHDAMYWYRQDPGQGLRLIYYSQIVNDFQKGDIAEGYSVSREKKESFPLTVTSAQKNPTAFYLCASSRSGGSSYNEQFFGPGTRLTVL.

V is TRBV7-9 and J is TRBJ1-3; D may be TRBD1 (5 bases). In germline, CDR1 is SEHNR, CDR2 FQNEAQ (reference sequence). Trimming left V 2 bases short and J 0 bases short, with 8 bases between. This CDR3 spans 15 amino acids. CDR3 bases: TGTGCCAGCAGCTTACGCAGGGACTCTGGAAACACCATATATTTT. This encodes CASSLRRDSGNTIYF.

This clone was picked up one time. The gene calls are TRBV3-1 (or the pseudogene TRBV3-2) and TRBJ2-7; 13 bases fit TRBD2. Germline V gene sequence: CDR1 LGHDT, CDR2 YNNKEL (reference sequence). The CDR3 is made up of 14 amino acids. Losses at the gene ends were 4 bases for V and 10 bases for J; bases not matched to a gene: 7. DNA for the CDR3: TGTGCCAGCAGCCCTGGACTAGCGGGGGCGGCACAGTACGTC. Translating gives CASSPGLAGAAQYV.